The 4 T cell receptor beta chains presented below share a single source sample, sequenced in a study of spatial heterogeneity in lung cancer. TCRdb analysed the 5' RACE reads with MiXCR anew, one entry per CDR3 protein. The sample contains 17,000 or so distinct CDR3 sequences, 20% to 25% of which appear only once. The time point is: sample taken at primary tumor resection. From tumor, nontumor lung or frozen PBMC, whole RNA was taken unsorted for sequencing. The sample was PBMCs, taken at surgery. The origin of the receptors is a female donor with early-stage non-small cell lung cancer.

There are many counts of this clonotype. The V call is TRBV19, the J call TRBJ1-5, with D possibly TRBD1 on 6 matching bases. The CDR3 is made up of 17 amino acids. Between the trimmed V and J ends, which lost 1 base and 0 bases, there was a span of 13 bases. The V gene's germline CDR1 is LNHDA and CDR2 SQIVND (reference sequence). The CDR3 here is CASSIGYRVYSNQPQHF. The CDR3 bases are TGTGCCAGTAGTATAGGATACAGGGTTTATAGCAATCAGCCCCAGCATTTT.

This clonotype has ten or more counts. This chain links TRBV6-2 or TRBV6-3 with TRBJ1-5; 7 bases are a match to TRBD1. Trimming took 6 bases from V and 7 from J; bases not matched to a gene: 12. CDR3 length equals 15 residues. The germline gives CDR1 MNHEY, CDR2 SVGEGT. CDR3 nucleotide sequence: TGTGCCAGCAGCAGAAGGACAGGAGTAGGACAGCCCCAGCATTTT. Amino acid sequence: CASSRRTGVGQPQHF.

This clonotype has a count of ten or more. This sequence joins TRBV11-2 and TRBJ1-3; 11 nucleotides agree with TRBD1. J gave up 0 bases and V 3 bases, and 1 base lay outside the gene matches. The germline gives CDR1 SGHAT, CDR2 FQNNGV. The CDR3 totals 16 residues. The CDR3 reads CASSLGTGGSGNTIYF. The CDR3 coding sequence is TGTGCCAGCAGCTTGGGGACAGGGGGCTCTGGAAACACCATATATTTT.

This clonotype was seen more than once but under ten times. The rearrangement joins TRBV14 to TRBJ2-3, with D maybe TRBD1 (5 bases). The V end was cut by 0 bases, the J end by 2 bases, with 15 bases between. The CDR3 has 17 residues. Germline CDR1 is SGHDN and CDR2 is FVKESK. CDR3 DNA sequence: TGTGCCAGCAGCCAAGAGGTCTGGACAAAAGACACAGATACGCAGTATTTT. This encodes CASSQEVWTKDTDTQYF.